Detailed here is one TCR beta chain. The antigen is undetermined. Expressed TCRB transcripts got sequenced, as all isolated RNA was reverse transcribed. Sequencing of naive, central memory and regulatory T cell samples gave an average of approximately 3.8 million reads. Method: immunoSEQ multiplex PCR; TCRdb's copy keeps in-frame clones and lacks some. The table records around 140,000 clones, over 8% of them present only once. This sample is drawn from a study of beta chain features in type 1 diabetes. Findings of the study overall: Type 1 diabetes patients had fewer VDJ junction insertions and more deletions.

Germline lookup yields CDR1 MNHNY and CDR2 SVGAGI (reference sequence). The CDR3 contains 15 residues. The V gene lost 6 bases and the J gene lost 0 bases, with 12 bases spanning the gap. Sequencing input: central memory CD4+ T cells from blood. The chain links TRBV6-6 to TRBJ2-1; D may be TRBD2 (6 bases). This clonotype was sampled from a woman aged 40 to 50 in good health. The CDR3 DNA sequence: TGTGCCAGCAGCCGCGGGGCCCCCTCCTACAATGAGCAGTTCTTC. This translates into CASSRGAPSYNEQFF.